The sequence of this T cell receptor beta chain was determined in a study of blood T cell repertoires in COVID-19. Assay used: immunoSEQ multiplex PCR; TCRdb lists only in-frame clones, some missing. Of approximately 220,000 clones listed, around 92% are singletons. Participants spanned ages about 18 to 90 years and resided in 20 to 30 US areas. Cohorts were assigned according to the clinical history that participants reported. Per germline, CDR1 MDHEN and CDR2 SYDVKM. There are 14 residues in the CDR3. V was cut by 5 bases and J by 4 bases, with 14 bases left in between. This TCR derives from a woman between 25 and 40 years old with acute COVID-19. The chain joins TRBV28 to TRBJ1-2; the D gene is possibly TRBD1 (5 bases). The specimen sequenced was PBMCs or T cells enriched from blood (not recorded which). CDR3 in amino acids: CASSQTAFFYGYTF. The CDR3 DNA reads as TGTGCCAGCAGTCAGACAGCATTCTTCTATGGCTACACCTTC.